The 30 T cell receptor beta chains presented below share a single source sample, sequenced in a study of blood T cell repertoires in COVID-19. Using immunoSEQ multiplex PCR, the repertoire was profiled, and TCRdb retains in-frame clones only, with some absent. The sample holds some 110,000 clones, 80% to 85% seen once. The sample consisted of peripheral blood. These receptors originate from a man older than 75 with acute or convalescent COVID-19.

This clone was seen just once. V is TRBV14 and J is TRBJ2-1; tentatively, D is TRBD2 (5 bases). This CDR3 has 15 amino acids. Looked up from germline, CDR1 is SGHDN and CDR2 is FVKESK. The V end lost 1 base, the J end lost 8 bases, and 15 bases lay between the germline ends. The CDR3 sequence: CASSQGISARDEQFF. CDR3 nucleotide sequence: TGTGCCAGCAGCCAAGGAATCTCCGCGAGGGATGAGCAGTTCTTC.

In this sample, this clone turned up once. The chain carries TRBV4-2 and TRBJ1-5; 7 nucleotides align to TRBD1. This CDR3 region has 15 residues. From germline, CDR1 is LGHNA and CDR2 YNFKEQ. Trimming took 5 bases from V and 7 from J; bases not matched to a gene: 11. Here the CDR3 reads CASSGVAGGVQPQHF. CDR3 nucleotide sequence: TGTGCCAGCAGCGGGGTGGCAGGGGGAGTCCAGCCCCAGCATTTT.

A few counts support this clone. The CDR3 DNA follows: TGTGCCAGTAGTATTCTAGCGGGAGTTGAGCAGTTCTTC. The encoded protein is CASSILAGVEQFF. This chain uses TRBV19 with TRBJ2-1, with 10 bases lining up with TRBD2. The CDR3 totals 13 residues. The junction had 2 bases not matched to a gene; V was cut back by 3 bases and J by 9 bases. Germline V gene sequence: CDR1 LNHDA, CDR2 SQIVND (reference sequence).

This sequence joins TRBV4-1 and TRBJ2-7; D is unclear. Germline CDR1 MGHRA, CDR2 YSYEKL. V was cut by 0 bases and J by 1 base, with 7 bases left in between. The CDR3 sequence is 14 residues long. CDR3 region: CASSQEALSYEQYF. The CDR3 bases are TGCGCCAGCAGCCAAGAAGCCCTTTCCTACGAGCAGTACTTC.

The chain couples TRBV7-9 to TRBJ2-2; no definite D call. Germline CDR1 is SEHNR and CDR2 is FQNEAQ (reference sequence). This CDR3 is built from 12 residues. V was clipped by 10 bases and J by 6 bases, with 12 bases between them. The CDR3 DNA follows: TGTGCCACCACTGTTTCTCCCGGGGAGCTGTTTTTT. Amino acids: CATTVSPGELFF.

This clone was observed a handful of times. This chain uses TRBV11-3 with TRBJ2-7, with 8 bases aligning to TRBD2. J gave up 5 bases and V 5 bases, and 8 bases lay outside the gene matches. The germline V gene encodes CDR1 SGHNT and CDR2 YENEEA. This CDR3 contains 14 residues. CDR3 DNA sequence: TGTGCCAGCAGCGCGGGAGGCTCTCAAAACGAGCAGTACTTC. This gives the protein CASSAGGSQNEQYF.

V and J are TRBV28 and TRBJ1-2; D is possibly TRBD1 (5 bases). V shed 5 bases and J shed 7 bases, with 14 bases lying between them. Germline-derived CDR1 and CDR2 are MDHEN and SYDVKM. CDR3 length equals 13 residues. In nucleotides, the CDR3 is TGTGCCAGCAGTGCCGGACACCGGATTGGCTACACCTTC. Its protein is CASSAGHRIGYTF.

In its sample, this clone was seen once. This chain uses TRBV5-1 with TRBJ2-3, with 11 bases identical to TRBD2. Germline CDR1 and CDR2: SGHRS and YFSETQ. Unmatched junction bases numbered 13, after V lost 4 bases and J lost 6 bases. The CDR3 totals 17 residues. The CDR3 region has the DNA TGCGCCAGCAGCGTAGGGACTAGCGGAGTCTTAGGGGATACGCAGTATTTT. This translates into CASSVGTSGVLGDTQYF.

As to this clone: One end of the junction varies from germline; a read error may be responsible. The chain links TRBV4-2 to TRBJ1-1, with no clear D. The CDR3 covers 12 residues. Germline V lookup: CDR1 LGHNA, CDR2 YNFKEQ. CDR3 nucleotides: TGTGCCAGCAGCCAAGATTTGGAACGGCGGGTCTTT. It specifies CASSQDLERRVF.

The chain has TRBV30 and TRBJ1-1; D ambiguous. Germline assignment: CDR1 GTSNPN and CDR2 SVGIG (reference sequence). V was cut by 3 bases and J by 1 base, with 12 bases left in between. The CDR3 spans 14 residues. In nucleotides, the CDR3 is TGTGCCTGGAGGAGGGATTTAACGAACACTGAAGCTTTCTTT. It is translated as CAWRRDLTNTEAFF.

CDR3 nucleotides: TGTGCCAGCAGTCAACTAGCGGGAGTGTACGAGCAGTACTTC. Its translation is CASSQLAGVYEQYF. V is TRBV6-2 or TRBV6-3 and J is TRBJ2-7, with TRBD2 matching 11 bases. V gave up 5 bases and J gave up 4 bases; unmatched junction bases: 4. In germline, CDR1 is MNHEY, CDR2 SVGEGT. The CDR3 covers 14 residues.

This chain uses TRBV3-1 (or the pseudogene TRBV3-2) with TRBJ1-6; D remains ambiguous. V lost 1 base and J lost 5, with 9 bases in between. Germline V CDR1 and CDR2: LGHDT, YNNKEL (reference sequence). The CDR3 is 15 amino acids. Here the CDR3 reads CASSQGLTHNSPLHF. The DNA for the CDR3 is TGTGCCAGCAGCCAAGGACTAACGCATAATTCACCCCTCCACTTT.

V and J are TRBV5-1 and TRBJ2-7, with 9 nucleotides matching TRBD1. The germline V gene has CDR1 SGHRS and CDR2 YFSETQ. The CDR3 spans 15 residues. V shed 4 bases and J 5 bases; nucleotides not matched to a gene: 10. CDR3 DNA sequence: TGCGCCAGCAGCACTCCCGGGACAGGGTCCCACGAGCAGTACTTC. Its translation: CASSTPGTGSHEQYF.

The genes are TRBV18 and TRBJ1-1; D possibly corresponds to TRBD1 (5 bases). Germline CDR1 reads KGHSH; CDR2 reads LQKENI. This CDR3 has 13 residues. V lost 6 bases and J lost 5, with 13 bases in between. CDR3 sequence reads: CASSKGGGTEAFF. The CDR3 DNA is TGTGCCAGCTCGAAAGGCGGGGGAACTGAAGCTTTCTTT.

The chain recombines TRBV18 with TRBJ2-3; D unclear. V lost 1 base and J 3 bases, leaving 11 bases between the germline ends. CDR3 length: 15 amino acids. Germline V gives CDR1 KGHSH, CDR2 LQKENI. The CDR3 is CASSPRIVRTDTQYF. Here the CDR3 DNA reads TGTGCCAGCTCACCACGCATCGTCCGGACAGATACGCAGTATTTT.

V is TRBV28 and J is TRBJ2-7; weak D call: TRBD1 (6 bases). CDR3 length: 13 amino acids. Deletions cut 8 bases from V and 3 bases from J, with 14 bases between. Germline V gives CDR1 MDHEN, CDR2 SYDVKM. The CDR3 reads CASVKGQNYEQYF. The DNA of the CDR3 is TGTGCCAGCGTAAAGGGACAAAACTACGAGCAGTACTTC.

This rearrangement joins TRBV30 to TRBJ1-1, with 7 positions matching TRBD1. Germline V gene data show CDR1 as GTSNPN and CDR2 as SVGIG (reference sequence). V shed 0 bases and J 6 bases; nucleotides not matched to a gene: 7. CDR3 length equals 14 residues. The CDR3 DNA follows: TGTGCCTGGAGTGTAAAGGGGGCCCCCGCTGAAGCTTTCTTT. Protein product: CAWSVKGAPAEAFF.

The chain employs TRBV19 and TRBJ2-1, with 15 positions matching TRBD2. The CDR3 runs to 19 residues. The germline V gene encodes CDR1 LNHDA and CDR2 SQIVND (reference sequence). After removal of 2 bases from V and 3 bases from J, the junction contained 8 bases not matched to a gene. The CDR3 coding sequence is TGTGCCAGTAGTATATTCGCACCGGGACTAGCGGGAGGCTACAATGAGCAGTTCTTC. Its translation is CASSIFAPGLAGGYNEQFF.

J is TRBJ2-7 and V is TRBV2; tentatively, D is TRBD2 (5 bases). The germline V gene has CDR1 SNHLY and CDR2 FYNNEI. Trimming left V 7 bases short and J 0 bases short, with 16 bases between. The CDR3 consists of 15 residues. The CDR3 sequence is CASNRETGSSYEQYF. The CDR3 coding sequence is TGTGCCAGCAATAGGGAGACGGGGAGCTCCTACGAGCAGTACTTC.

The chain has TRBV7-2 and TRBJ2-7; no clear D gene. The CDR3 totals 14 residues. The V gene lost 1 base and the J gene lost 3 bases, with 10 bases spanning the gap. Germline loops: CDR1 SGHTA, CDR2 FQGNSA. CDR3 sequence reads: CASSLGAEFYEQYF. For the CDR3, the DNA is TGTGCCAGCAGCTTAGGGGCAGAATTCTACGAGCAGTACTTC.

This clone appeared once. The V and J genes are TRBV20-1 and TRBJ1-1; no definite D call. Between the trimmed V and J ends, which lost 3 bases and 0 bases, there was a span of 8 bases. Germline-derived CDR1 and CDR2 are DFQATT and SNEGSKA (reference sequence). This CDR3 spans 13 amino acids. The CDR3: CSASPGMNTEAFF. CDR3 sequence (DNA): TGCAGTGCTAGTCCGGGGATGAACACTGAAGCTTTCTTT.

CDR3 protein: CASSFGQGRGLYGYTF. The CDR3 DNA is TGTGCCAGCAGTTTCGGACAAGGGAGGGGACTTTATGGCTACACCTTC. The chain carries TRBV27 and TRBJ1-2; D may be TRBD1 (5 bases). The CDR3 contains 16 residues. Germline V gene lookup returns CDR1 MNHEY and CDR2 SMNVEV (reference sequence). Trimming took off 3 bases at V and 5 bases at J, with 19 bases between the two ends.

The chain couples TRBV29-1 to TRBJ2-3; the D gene is possibly TRBD2 (6 bases). This CDR3 comprises 14 residues. Trimming removed 4 bases from V and 3 bases from J, with 14 bases in between. CDR1 and CDR2 (germline): SQVTM, ANQGSEA. CDR3 protein: CSVVPGLMTDTQYF. The CDR3 DNA reads as TGCAGCGTTGTGCCGGGACTGATGACAGATACGCAGTATTTT.

The V and J genes are TRBV28 and TRBJ1-5; tentative D call: TRBD1 (5 bases). In germline, CDR1 is MDHEN, CDR2 SYDVKM. V lost 3 bases and J 4 bases, leaving 10 bases between the germline ends. The CDR3 has 14 residues. The CDR3 sequence: CASSFSGLNQPQHF. In DNA, the CDR3 is TGTGCCAGCAGTTTTTCGGGACTGAATCAGCCCCAGCATTTT.

The rearrangement links TRBV7-9 to TRBJ1-1; TRBD1 aligns across 8 bases. V dropped 5 bases and J dropped 1; count of bases not matched to a gene: 6. Germline V CDR1 and CDR2: SEHNR, FQNEAQ (reference sequence). This CDR3 comprises 15 residues. CDR3 region: CASSARQGKNTEAFF. As DNA, the CDR3 is TGTGCCAGCAGCGCCCGACAGGGGAAGAACACTGAAGCTTTCTTT.

The rearrangement uses TRBV29-1 and TRBJ2-3, with 8 bases matching TRBD1. The V gene's germline CDR1 is SQVTM and CDR2 ANQGSEA. The CDR3 totals 13 residues. V lost 1 base to trimming and J lost 6 bases; unmatched junction nucleotides: 3. The CDR3: CSVEGYRGDTQYF. For the CDR3, the DNA is TGCAGCGTTGAAGGTTACAGGGGGGATACGCAGTATTTT.

This clone has only one observation. The sample has other DNA sequences that encode this CDR3 too. The chain couples TRBV5-1 to TRBJ2-3; TRBD1 matches 7 bases. Germline V gives CDR1 SGHRS, CDR2 YFSETQ. The CDR3 consists of 15 residues. The V segment lost 4 bases and the J segment 2 bases; nucleotides outside the gene matches: 7. The CDR3 coding sequence is TGCGCCAGCAGCCCGACAGGGACCTTCACAGATACGCAGTATTTT. It yields the protein CASSPTGTFTDTQYF.

This CDR3 reads CSVAGPSTDTQYF. The CDR3 DNA is TGCAGCGTAGCGGGTCCCTCCACAGATACGCAGTATTTT. The chain is built from TRBV29-1 and TRBJ2-3; possible D gene TRBD2, 6 bases. Trimming cost V 6 bases and J 2 bases, with 12 bases left between them. Germline V CDR1 and CDR2: SQVTM, ANQGSEA. This CDR3 is 13 amino acids long.

This rearrangement joins TRBV5-1 to TRBJ2-4; TRBD1 aligns across 9 bases. Germline V gene data show CDR1 as SGHRS and CDR2 as YFSETQ. V shed 2 bases and J 4 bases; nucleotides not matched to a gene: 7. CDR3 length: 16 residues. The CDR3 DNA reads as TGCGCCAGCAGCTTTAACCAAGGACAGGGGAAAAACATTCAGTACTTC. It encodes CASSFNQGQGKNIQYF.

V gene TRBV28 combines with J gene TRBJ2-2; 7 bases agree with TRBD1. Germline CDR1 reads MDHEN; CDR2 reads SYDVKM. This CDR3 comprises 15 residues. Trimming removed 7 bases from V and 0 bases from J; junction bases left unmatched: 5. Here the CDR3 reads CASTRDSPNTGELFF. The CDR3 DNA follows: TGTGCCAGCACCCGGGACAGCCCGAACACCGGGGAGCTGTTTTTT. The full variable domain, with the rest looked up from reference TRBV28 and TRBJ2-2, is DVKVTQSSRYLVKRTGEKVFLECVQDMDHENMFWYRQDPGLGLRLIYFSYDVKMKEKGDIPEGYSVSREKKERFSLILESASTNQTSMYLCASTRDSPNTGELFFGEGSRLTVL.